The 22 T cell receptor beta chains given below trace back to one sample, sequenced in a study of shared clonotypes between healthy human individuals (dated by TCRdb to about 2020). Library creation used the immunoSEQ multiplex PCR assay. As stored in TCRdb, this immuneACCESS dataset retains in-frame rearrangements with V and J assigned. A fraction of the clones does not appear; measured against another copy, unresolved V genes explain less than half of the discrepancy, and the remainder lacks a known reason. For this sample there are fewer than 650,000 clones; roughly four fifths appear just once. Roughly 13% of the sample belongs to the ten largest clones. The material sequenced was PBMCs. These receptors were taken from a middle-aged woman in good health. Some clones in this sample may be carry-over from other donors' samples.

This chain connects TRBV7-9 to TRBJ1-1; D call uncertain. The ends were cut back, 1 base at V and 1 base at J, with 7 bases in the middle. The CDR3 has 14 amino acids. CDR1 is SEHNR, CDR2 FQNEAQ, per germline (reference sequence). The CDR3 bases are TGTGCCAGCAGCTTAGTTCTTCGGAACACTGAAGCTTTCTTT. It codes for CASSLVLRNTEAFF.

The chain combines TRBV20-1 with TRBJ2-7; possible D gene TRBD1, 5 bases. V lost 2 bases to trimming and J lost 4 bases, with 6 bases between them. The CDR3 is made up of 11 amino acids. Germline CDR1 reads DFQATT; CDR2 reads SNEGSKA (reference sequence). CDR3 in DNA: TGCAGTGCTAGACAGGGTTACGAGCAGTACTTC. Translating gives CSARQGYEQYF.

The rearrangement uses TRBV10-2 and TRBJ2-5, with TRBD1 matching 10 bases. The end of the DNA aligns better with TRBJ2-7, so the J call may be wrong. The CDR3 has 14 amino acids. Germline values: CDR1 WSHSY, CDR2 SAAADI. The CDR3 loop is CASSPGTGVNEQYF. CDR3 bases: TGCGCCAGCAGCCCCGGGACAGGGGTAAACGAGCAGTACTTC.

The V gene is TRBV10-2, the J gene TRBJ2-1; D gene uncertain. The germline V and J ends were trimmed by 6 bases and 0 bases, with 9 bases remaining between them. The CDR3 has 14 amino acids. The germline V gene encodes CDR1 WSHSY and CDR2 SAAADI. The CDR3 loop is CASRSGFSYNEQFF. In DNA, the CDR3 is TGCGCCAGCAGGAGTGGGTTCTCCTACAATGAGCAGTTCTTC.

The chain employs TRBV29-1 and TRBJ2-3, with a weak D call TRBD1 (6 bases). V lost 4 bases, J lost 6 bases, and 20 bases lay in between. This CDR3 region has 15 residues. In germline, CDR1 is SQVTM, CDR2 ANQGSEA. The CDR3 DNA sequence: TGCAGCGTTGTTCCCCAACCGGGCGGACAGGATACGCAGTATTTT. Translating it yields CSVVPQPGGQDTQYF.

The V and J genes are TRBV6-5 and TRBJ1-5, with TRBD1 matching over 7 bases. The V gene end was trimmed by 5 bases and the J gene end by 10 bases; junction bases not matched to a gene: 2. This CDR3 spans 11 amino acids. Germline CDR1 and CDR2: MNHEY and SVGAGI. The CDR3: CASSQGGPQHF. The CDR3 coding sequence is TGTGCCAGCAGTCAGGGGGGCCCCCAGCATTTT.

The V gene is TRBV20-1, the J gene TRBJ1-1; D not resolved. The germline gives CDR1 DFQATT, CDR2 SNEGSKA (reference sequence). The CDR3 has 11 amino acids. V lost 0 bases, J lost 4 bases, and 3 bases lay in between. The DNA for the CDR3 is TGCAGTGCTAGAGAAGTCACTGAAGCTTTCTTT. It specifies CSAREVTEAFF.

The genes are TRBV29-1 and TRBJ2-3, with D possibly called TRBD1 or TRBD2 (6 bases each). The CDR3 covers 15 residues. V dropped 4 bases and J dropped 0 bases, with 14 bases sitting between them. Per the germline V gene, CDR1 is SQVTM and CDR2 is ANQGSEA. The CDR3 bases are TGCAGCGTTGTTGACAGGAGGGCAAGCACAGATACGCAGTATTTT. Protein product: CSVVDRRASTDTQYF.

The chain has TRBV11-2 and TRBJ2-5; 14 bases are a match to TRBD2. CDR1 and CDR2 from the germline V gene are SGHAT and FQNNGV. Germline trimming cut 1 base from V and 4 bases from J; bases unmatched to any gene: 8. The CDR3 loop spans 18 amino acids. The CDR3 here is CASSLGRLAGGPLETQYF. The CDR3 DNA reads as TGTGCCAGCAGCTTAGGTAGACTAGCGGGAGGGCCACTAGAGACCCAGTACTTC.

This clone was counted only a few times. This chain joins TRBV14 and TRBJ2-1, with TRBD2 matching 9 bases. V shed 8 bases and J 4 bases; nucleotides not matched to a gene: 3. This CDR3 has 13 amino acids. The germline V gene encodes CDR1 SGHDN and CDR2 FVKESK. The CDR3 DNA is TGTGCCAGCTCTAGCGGGAATTACAATGAGCAGTTCTTC. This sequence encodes CASSSGNYNEQFF.

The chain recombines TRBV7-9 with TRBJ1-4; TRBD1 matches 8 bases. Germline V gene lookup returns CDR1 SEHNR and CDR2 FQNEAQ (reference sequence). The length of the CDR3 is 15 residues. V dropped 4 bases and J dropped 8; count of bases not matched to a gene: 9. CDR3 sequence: CASSSLTGAGEKLFF. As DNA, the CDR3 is TGTGCCAGCAGCTCCCTGACAGGGGCGGGGGAAAAACTGTTTTTT.

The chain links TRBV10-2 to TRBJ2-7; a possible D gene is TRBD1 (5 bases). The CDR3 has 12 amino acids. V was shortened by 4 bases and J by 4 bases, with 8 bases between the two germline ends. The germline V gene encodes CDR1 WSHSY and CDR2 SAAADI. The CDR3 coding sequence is TGCGCCAGCAGTGTGGACACGTACGAGCAGTACTTC. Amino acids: CASSVDTYEQYF.

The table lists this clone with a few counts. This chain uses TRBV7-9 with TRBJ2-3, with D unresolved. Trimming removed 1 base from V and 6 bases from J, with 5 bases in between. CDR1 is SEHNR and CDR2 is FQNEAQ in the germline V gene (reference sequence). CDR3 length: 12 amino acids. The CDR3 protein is CASSLERDTQYF. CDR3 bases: TGTGCCAGCAGCTTAGAACGGGATACGCAGTATTTT.

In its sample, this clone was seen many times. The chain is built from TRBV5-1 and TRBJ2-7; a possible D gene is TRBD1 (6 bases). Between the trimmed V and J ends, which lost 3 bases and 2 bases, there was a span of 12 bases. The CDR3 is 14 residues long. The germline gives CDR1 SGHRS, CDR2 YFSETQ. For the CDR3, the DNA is TGCGCCAGCAGCTCAAGGGGGTACGCCTACGAGCAGTACTTC. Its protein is CASSSRGYAYEQYF. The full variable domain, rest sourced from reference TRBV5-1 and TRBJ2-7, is KAGVTQTPRYLIKTRGQQVTLSCSPISGHRSVSWYQQTPGQGLQFLFEYFSETQRNKGNFPGRFSGRQFSNSRSEMNVSTLELGDSALYLCASSSRGYAYEQYFGPGTRLTVT.

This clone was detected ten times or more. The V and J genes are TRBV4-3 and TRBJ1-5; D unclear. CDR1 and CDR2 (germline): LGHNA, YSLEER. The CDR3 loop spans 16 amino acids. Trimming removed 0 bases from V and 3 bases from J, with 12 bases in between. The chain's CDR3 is CASSQESGRYNQPQHF. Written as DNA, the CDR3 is TGCGCCAGCAGCCAAGAGTCCGGGAGATACAATCAGCCCCAGCATTTT.

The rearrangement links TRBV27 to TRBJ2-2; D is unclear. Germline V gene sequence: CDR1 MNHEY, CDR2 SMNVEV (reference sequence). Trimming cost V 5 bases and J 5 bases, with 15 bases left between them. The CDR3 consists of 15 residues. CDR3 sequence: CASSPRNIRTGELFF. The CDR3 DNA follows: TGTGCCAGCAGTCCCCGAAACATCCGGACCGGGGAGCTGTTTTTT.

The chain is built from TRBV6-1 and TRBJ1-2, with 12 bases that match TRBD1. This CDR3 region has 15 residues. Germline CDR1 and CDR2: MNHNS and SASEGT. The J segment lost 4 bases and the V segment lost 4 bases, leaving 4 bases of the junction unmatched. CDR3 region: CASSAGQGAVYGYTF. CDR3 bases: TGTGCCAGCAGTGCGGGACAGGGGGCCGTCTATGGCTACACCTTC.

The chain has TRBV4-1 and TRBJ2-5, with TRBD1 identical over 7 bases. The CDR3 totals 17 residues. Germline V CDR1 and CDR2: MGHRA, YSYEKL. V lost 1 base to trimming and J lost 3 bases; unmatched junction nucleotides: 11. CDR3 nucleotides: TGCGCCAGCAGCCAAGCCAACCACGGGACAGTAAAAGAGACCCAGTACTTC. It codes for CASSQANHGTVKETQYF.

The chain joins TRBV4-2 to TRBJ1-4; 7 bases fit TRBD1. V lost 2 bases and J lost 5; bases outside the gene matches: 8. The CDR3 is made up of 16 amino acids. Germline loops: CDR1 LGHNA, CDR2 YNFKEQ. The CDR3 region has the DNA TGTGCCAGCAGCCAACCGCCGGGACAGTTAAATGAAAAACTGTTTTTT. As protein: CASSQPPGQLNEKLFF.

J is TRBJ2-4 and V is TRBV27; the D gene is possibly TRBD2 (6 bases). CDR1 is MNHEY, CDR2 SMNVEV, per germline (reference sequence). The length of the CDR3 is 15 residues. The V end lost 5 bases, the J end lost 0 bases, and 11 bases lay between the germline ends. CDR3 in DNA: TGTGCCAGCAGTCTTTACGGGGGAGCCAAAAACATTCAGTACTTC. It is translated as CASSLYGGAKNIQYF.

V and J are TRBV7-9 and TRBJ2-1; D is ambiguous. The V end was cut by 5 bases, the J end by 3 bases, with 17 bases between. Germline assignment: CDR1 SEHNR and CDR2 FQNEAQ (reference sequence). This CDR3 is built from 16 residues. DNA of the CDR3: TGTGCCAGCAGCCGAGGCGGTAGCTCCTACTACAATGAGCAGTTCTTC. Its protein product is CASSRGGSSYYNEQFF.

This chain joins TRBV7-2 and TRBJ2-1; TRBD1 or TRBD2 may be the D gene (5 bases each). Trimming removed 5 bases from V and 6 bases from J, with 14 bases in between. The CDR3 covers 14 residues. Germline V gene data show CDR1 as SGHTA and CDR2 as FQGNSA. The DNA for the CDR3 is TGTGCCAGCAGCGACCGGGACCCGGTCAATGAGCAGTTCTTC. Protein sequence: CASSDRDPVNEQFF.